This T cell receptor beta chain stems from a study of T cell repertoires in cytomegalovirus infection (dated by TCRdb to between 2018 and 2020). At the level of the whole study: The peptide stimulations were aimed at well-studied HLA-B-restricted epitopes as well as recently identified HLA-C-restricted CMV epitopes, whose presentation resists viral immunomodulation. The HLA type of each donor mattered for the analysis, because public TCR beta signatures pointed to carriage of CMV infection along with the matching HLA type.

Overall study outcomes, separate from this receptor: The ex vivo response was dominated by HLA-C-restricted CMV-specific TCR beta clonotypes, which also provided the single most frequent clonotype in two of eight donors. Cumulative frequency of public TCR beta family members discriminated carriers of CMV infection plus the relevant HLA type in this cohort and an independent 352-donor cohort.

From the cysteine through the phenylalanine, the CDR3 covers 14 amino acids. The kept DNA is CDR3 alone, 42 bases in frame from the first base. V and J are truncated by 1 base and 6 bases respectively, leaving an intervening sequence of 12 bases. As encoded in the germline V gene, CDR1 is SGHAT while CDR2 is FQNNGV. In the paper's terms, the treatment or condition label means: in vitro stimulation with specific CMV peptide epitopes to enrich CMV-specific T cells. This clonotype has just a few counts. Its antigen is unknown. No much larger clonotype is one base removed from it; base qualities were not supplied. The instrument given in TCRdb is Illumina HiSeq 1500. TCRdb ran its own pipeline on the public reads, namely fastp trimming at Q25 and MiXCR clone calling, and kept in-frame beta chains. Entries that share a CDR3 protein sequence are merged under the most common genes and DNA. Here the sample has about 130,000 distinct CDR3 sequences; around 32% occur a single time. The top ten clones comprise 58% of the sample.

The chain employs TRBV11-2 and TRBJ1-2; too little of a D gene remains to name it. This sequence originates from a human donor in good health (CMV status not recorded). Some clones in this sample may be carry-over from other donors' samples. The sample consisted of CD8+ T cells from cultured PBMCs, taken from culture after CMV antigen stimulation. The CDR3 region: CASSLVPGSDGYTF. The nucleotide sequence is TGTGCCAGCAGCTTAGTTCCCGGTTCCGATGGCTACACCTTC.